The clone carrying this T cell receptor beta chain was counted at least ten times. This sample is part of a study of blood T cell repertoires in COVID-19. Background on the study: Nucleic acid was either cDNA or gDNA, and it came from T cells, B-cell-depleted T cells, or PBMCs.

The junction had 13 bases not matched to a gene; V was cut back by 4 bases and J by 4 bases. Germline V gives CDR1 GTSNPN, CDR2 SVGIG (reference sequence). This CDR3 region has 15 residues. In the authors' methods: For nucleated cells, counts were estimated from reference gene primer amplification. The assay was immunoSEQ multiplex PCR, and TCRdb's table has in-frame clones only and misses some. That table supplies the V and J calls and clone size; D and trimming were determined from the DNA. There are some 530,000 clones in the sample; 80% to 90% occur only once, and approximately 3.4% lies in the top ten.

The V and J genes are TRBV30 and TRBJ2-7, with 7 bases fitting TRBD2. Sequenced sample: peripheral blood. The receptor comes from a human donor in a cohort sampled during active COVID-19. The CDR3 DNA is TGTGCCTGGAAATATCAGGGCTTACTAGCGTACGAGCAGTACTTC. Translation gives CAWKYQGLLAYEQYF. The full variable domain, rest sourced from reference TRBV30 and TRBJ2-7, is SQTIHQWPATLVQPVGSPLSLECTVEGTSNPNLYWYRQAAGRGLQLLFYSVGIGQISSEVPQNLSASRPQDRQFILSSKKLLLSDSGFYLCAWKYQGLLAYEQYFGPGTRLTVT.